A selection of T cell receptor beta chains follows, all from one sample in a study of Graves' ophthalmopathy and Graves' hyperthyroidism. TCRdb reanalysed the multiplex PCR reads using MiXCR and keeps one entry per CDR3 protein. In the table there are roughly 600,000 distinct CDR3 sequences, under 45% of which are singletons. Specimen: peripheral blood or thyroid tissue (not recorded which). These receptors were collected from an adult man with Graves' hyperthyroidism. Each CDR3 is given with its conserved first and last residue. Each record gives: D gene, J gene, clone size, V gene, CDR3 protein, CDR3 DNA. The D gene is left open where the match is weak. Some rows mark clone size as missing; the rest say once, few, many or name a class of expanded clone.

D gene: TRBD1; J gene: TRBJ2-7; clone size: -; V gene: TRBV20-1; CDR3 protein: CSAPGTGVPYEQYF; CDR3 DNA: TGCAGTGCTCCCGGGACAGGGGTCCCCTACGAGCAGTACTTC
D gene: -; J gene: TRBJ1-6; clone size: many; V gene: TRBV7-9; CDR3 protein: CASSLGSGTFSYNSPLHF; CDR3 DNA: TGTGCCAGCAGCTTAGGTTCGGGCACCTTCTCCTATAATTCACCCCTCCACTTT
D gene: -; J gene: TRBJ2-2; clone size: -; V gene: TRBV24-1; CDR3 protein: CATSDFMGDGGELFF; CDR3 DNA: TGTGCCACCAGTGATTTTATGGGAGATGGCGGGGAGCTGTTTTTT
D gene: -; J gene: TRBJ1-2; clone size: many; V gene: TRBV5-1; CDR3 protein: CASSQSRDYGYTF; CDR3 DNA: TGCGCCAGCAGCCAGAGCAGGGACTATGGCTACACCTTC
D gene: TRBD1; J gene: TRBJ2-7; clone size: few; V gene: TRBV6-2/TRBV6-3; CDR3 protein: CASSETGTGSYEQYF; CDR3 DNA: TGTGCCAGCAGCGAAACCGGGACAGGTTCCTACGAGCAGTACTTC
D gene: -; J gene: TRBJ1-2; clone size: -; V gene: TRBV7-9; CDR3 protein: CAWSVRAAGFGYTF; CDR3 DNA: TGTGCCTGGAGTGTACGCGCAGCAGGGTTCGGCTACACCTTC
D gene: TRBD1; J gene: TRBJ2-7; clone size: -; V gene: TRBV19; CDR3 protein: CASSIDGTGGYEQYF; CDR3 DNA: TGTGCCAGTAGTATAGACGGGACAGGGGGCTACGAGCAGTACTTC
D gene: TRBD1; J gene: TRBJ2-7; clone size: many; V gene: TRBV20-1; CDR3 protein: CSAVGQGLPYEQYF; CDR3 DNA: TGCAGTGCTGTGGGACAGGGGTTACCCTACGAGCAGTACTTC
D gene: -; J gene: TRBJ2-3; clone size: few; V gene: TRBV7-2; CDR3 protein: CASSLGGVGSTDTQYF; CDR3 DNA: TGTGCCAGCAGCTTAGGCGGGGTGGGGAGCACAGATACGCAGTATTTT
D gene: TRBD1; J gene: TRBJ1-2; clone size: many; V gene: TRBV12-3/TRBV12-4; CDR3 protein: CASSSAGLTGEGYTF; CDR3 DNA: TGTGCCAGCAGTTCCGCCGGTTTGACAGGGGAGGGCTACACCTTC
D gene: TRBD1; J gene: TRBJ1-1; clone size: many; V gene: TRBV7-9; CDR3 protein: CASRSSGDRYTEAFF; CDR3 DNA: TGTGCCAGCAGGTCGTCCGGGGACAGATACACTGAAGCTTTCTTT
D gene: TRBD1; J gene: TRBJ2-5; clone size: -; V gene: TRBV7-2; CDR3 protein: CASSLVQGAKETQYF; CDR3 DNA: TGTGCCAGCAGCTTGGTGCAGGGGGCTAAGGAGACCCAGTACTTC
D gene: TRBD1; J gene: TRBJ2-7; clone size: -; V gene: TRBV29-1; CDR3 protein: CSSRTGPAYEQYF; CDR3 DNA: TGCAGCTCCCGGACAGGACCGGCCTACGAGCAGTACTTC
D gene: -; J gene: TRBJ1-5; clone size: few; V gene: TRBV2; CDR3 protein: CASSDLQGSNQPQHF; CDR3 DNA: TGTGCCAGCAGTGATCTCCAGGGTAGCAATCAGCCCCAGCATTTT
D gene: -; J gene: TRBJ1-2; clone size: many; V gene: TRBV7-8; CDR3 protein: CASSLEGDPNYGYTF; CDR3 DNA: TGTGCCAGCAGCTTAGAAGGGGATCCTAACTATGGCTACACCTTC
D gene: -; J gene: TRBJ1-1; clone size: -; V gene: TRBV12-3/TRBV12-4; CDR3 protein: CASSQGTSGPEAFF; CDR3 DNA: TGTGCCAGCAGTCAAGGGACTTCGGGACCTGAAGCTTTCTTT
D gene: TRBD1; J gene: TRBJ2-7; clone size: many; V gene: TRBV5-4; CDR3 protein: CASSRGTGGTYEQYF; CDR3 DNA: TGTGCCAGCAGCCGAGGGACAGGGGGAACCTACGAGCAGTACTTC
D gene: -; J gene: TRBJ1-2; clone size: -; V gene: TRBV7-7; CDR3 protein: CASTSYYGYTF; CDR3 DNA: TGTGCTAGCACCTCTTACTATGGCTACACCTTC
D gene: -; J gene: TRBJ2-7; clone size: many; V gene: TRBV29-1; CDR3 protein: CSVEPGPSYEQYF; CDR3 DNA: TGCAGCGTTGAACCAGGGCCCTCCTACGAGCAGTACTTC
D gene: TRBD1; J gene: TRBJ1-4; clone size: many; V gene: TRBV6-5; CDR3 protein: CASSTTTGWEEKLFF; CDR3 DNA: TGTGCCAGCAGCACCACGACAGGGTGGGAGGAAAAACTGTTTTTT
D gene: -; J gene: TRBJ2-3; clone size: few; V gene: TRBV12-3/TRBV12-4; CDR3 protein: CASGTLSTDTQYF; CDR3 DNA: TGTGCTAGTGGTACCCTTAGCACAGATACGCAGTATTTT
D gene: -; J gene: TRBJ1-6; clone size: many; V gene: TRBV5-8; CDR3 protein: CASSFDSYSPLHF; CDR3 DNA: TGTGCCAGCAGCTTTGACAGTTATTCACCCCTCCACTTT
D gene: -; J gene: TRBJ2-5; clone size: -; V gene: TRBV7-2; CDR3 protein: CASSTRRTPQETQYF; CDR3 DNA: TGTGCCAGCAGCACCCGACGGACACCCCAAGAGACCCAGTACTTC
D gene: TRBD1; J gene: TRBJ1-5; clone size: many; V gene: TRBV20-1; CDR3 protein: CSASTGGGNQPQHF; CDR3 DNA: TGCAGTGCTTCCACAGGGGGCGGCAATCAGCCCCAGCATTTT
D gene: -; J gene: TRBJ2-2; clone size: many; V gene: TRBV20-1; CDR3 protein: CSASQGGAGELFF; CDR3 DNA: TGCAGTGCCTCCCAGGGGGGTGCCGGGGAGCTGTTTTTT
D gene: -; J gene: TRBJ2-3; clone size: -; V gene: TRBV20-1; CDR3 protein: CSAREGQGQDTQYF; CDR3 DNA: TGCAGTGCTAGAGAAGGGCAGGGGCAAGATACGCAGTATTTT
D gene: -; J gene: TRBJ1-6; clone size: once; V gene: TRBV7-9; CDR3 protein: CASSLVALGVYSPLHF; CDR3 DNA: TGTGCCAGCAGCTTAGTGGCATTGGGGGTTTATTCACCCCTCCACTTT
D gene: TRBD2; J gene: TRBJ2-3; clone size: few; V gene: TRBV12-3/TRBV12-4; CDR3 protein: CASSLGTSGGRDTQYF; CDR3 DNA: TGTGCCAGCAGTTTGGGGACTAGCGGGGGCCGGGATACGCAGTATTTT
D gene: TRBD2; J gene: TRBJ2-7; clone size: -; V gene: TRBV10-3; CDR3 protein: CASSYTSGSPYEQYF; CDR3 DNA: TGTGCCAGCAGTTACACGAGCGGGAGTCCCTACGAGCAGTACTTC
D gene: -; J gene: TRBJ2-2; clone size: few; V gene: TRBV24-1; CDR3 protein: CATSDRAPGELFF; CDR3 DNA: TGTGCCACCAGTGACAGGGCTCCCGGGGAGCTGTTTTTT
D gene: -; J gene: TRBJ2-2; clone size: -; V gene: TRBV20-1; CDR3 protein: CSARGFKGMGNTGELFF; CDR3 DNA: TGCAGTGCTAGAGGTTTCAAGGGGATGGGGAACACCGGGGAGCTGTTTTTT
D gene: -; J gene: TRBJ2-7; clone size: -; V gene: TRBV15; CDR3 protein: CATSSVGTGFYEQYF; CDR3 DNA: TGTGCCACCAGCAGCGTAGGGACGGGCTTCTACGAGCAGTACTTC
D gene: TRBD2; J gene: TRBJ2-7; clone size: few; V gene: TRBV5-1; CDR3 protein: CASSLKTDLLAGVYEQYF; CDR3 DNA: TGCGCCAGCAGCTTGAAAACAGATCTACTAGCGGGAGTCTACGAGCAGTACTTC
D gene: -; J gene: TRBJ2-7; clone size: few; V gene: TRBV5-6; CDR3 protein: CASSYSGPHEQYF; CDR3 DNA: TGTGCCAGCAGCTATAGCGGACCCCACGAGCAGTACTTC
D gene: -; J gene: TRBJ2-7; clone size: many; V gene: TRBV9; CDR3 protein: CASSKGMGVSHEQYF; CDR3 DNA: TGTGCCAGCAGTAAGGGGATGGGAGTATCCCACGAGCAGTACTTC
D gene: -; J gene: TRBJ2-2; clone size: many; V gene: TRBV5-1; CDR3 protein: CASSRAWQRSNTGELFF; CDR3 DNA: TGCGCCAGCAGCAGGGCTTGGCAACGATCGAACACCGGGGAGCTGTTTTTT
D gene: TRBD1; J gene: TRBJ2-7; clone size: few; V gene: TRBV20-1; CDR3 protein: CSAGTGGTYEQYF; CDR3 DNA: TGCAGCGCCGGGACAGGGGGTACCTACGAGCAGTACTTC
D gene: -; J gene: TRBJ2-6; clone size: once; V gene: TRBV5-1; CDR3 protein: CASSLLGEAGANVLTF; CDR3 DNA: TGCGCCAGCAGCTTGCTGGGAGAGGCTGGGGCCAACGTCCTGACTTTC
D gene: TRBD2; J gene: TRBJ2-2; clone size: -; V gene: TRBV7-6; CDR3 protein: CASSPPVGGSGTGELFF; CDR3 DNA: TGTGCCAGCTCACCCCCCGTTGGCGGGAGCGGAACCGGGGAGCTGTTTTTT
D gene: -; J gene: TRBJ1-2; clone size: -; V gene: TRBV9; CDR3 protein: CASSVDQVSGNTF; CDR3 DNA: TGTGCCAGCAGCGTAGATCAGGTCTCTGGAAACACCTTC
D gene: -; J gene: TRBJ1-2; clone size: -; V gene: TRBV29-1; CDR3 protein: CSVVVGSAANYGYTF; CDR3 DNA: TGCAGCGTTGTAGTGGGCTCGGCAGCTAACTATGGCTACACCTTC
D gene: -; J gene: TRBJ2-3; clone size: once; V gene: TRBV11-2; CDR3 protein: CASRTGAFHTDTQYF; CDR3 DNA: TGTGCCAGCAGGACGGGGGCCTTTCACACAGATACGCAGTATTTT